These 19 T cell receptor beta chains share one sample of origin, sequenced in a study of CD8+ T cells in alopecia areata. Pooled cells of cutaneous lymph node origin were sorted on CD4, CD8alpha, NKG2D, NKG2ACE and other markers. RNA extraction was followed by reverse transcription into cDNA, which acted as the sequencing template. Sequencing used immunoSEQ multiplex PCR; TCRdb keeps in-frame clones, though not all of them. This sample has about 270,000 clones, each found more than once. The sequencing input was CD4+ T cells sorted from a lymph node. These receptors were obtained from a C3H/HeJ mouse with alopecia areata. The mouse strain carries the MHC haplotype H2-k.

The table lists this clone with a few counts. Germline and genes: mouse. The DNA ends 4 residues before the CDR3 does, and the rest of the CDR3 is filled in from the germline J gene. The gene calls are TRBV17 and TRBJ2-7; D gene unclear. V gave up 0 bases and J gave up 1 base, with 10 bases separating them. Germline CDR1 is MNHDT and CDR2 is YYDKIL. This CDR3 contains 15 residues. CDR3 bases read: TGTGCTAGCAGTAGAGATCCAGGCAATTCCTAT. Amino acid sequence: CASSRDPGNSY. The CDR3 reads in full as CASSRDPGNSYEQYF.

Regarding this clone: The gene symbols are mouse symbols. The missing CDR3 end, 4 residues past where the read stops, is filled in from the germline J gene. J is TRBJ2-1 and V is TRBV13-2, with 7 bases that match TRBD1. The germline V gene encodes CDR1 NNHNN and CDR2 SYGAGS (reference sequence). The CDR3 sequence is 15 residues long. The junction had 6 bases not matched to a gene; V was cut back by 2 bases and J by 4 bases. This CDR3 is CASGETRDSYAEQFF. CDR3 DNA (partial): TGTGCCAGCGGTGAGACCCGGGACAGTTATGCT.

In its sample, this clone was seen a few times. Germline and genes here are mouse. The sequenced fragment ends 4 residues before the CDR3 boundary, so the rest is inferred from the germline J gene. The chain recombines TRBV19 with TRBJ2-1; TRBD1 matches 9 bases. The CDR3 sequence is 16 residues long. The V and J ends lost 5 bases and 0 bases, in that order; junction bases with no gene match: 6. Germline CDR1 reads FNHDT; CDR2 reads SITEND (reference sequence). The CDR3: CASRTGTGSNYAEQFF. The part of the CDR3 DNA that was read is TGTGCCAGCAGAACCGGGACAGGGTCTAACTATGCT.

This clone occurred many times. Gene names follow the mouse nomenclature. The CDR3 end is not reached by the read, which stops 4 residues before it; the germline J gene fills it in. The chain links TRBV1 to TRBJ1-2; 7 bases fit TRBD1. The germline CDR1 and CDR2 sequences are NSQYPW and LRSPGD (reference sequence). This CDR3 contains 15 residues. V shed 2 bases, J shed 3 bases, and the junction held 6 bases outside the gene matches. Partial CDR3 DNA: TGCACCTGCAGTGCACAGACAGGGAGGGACTCC. This translates into CTCSAQTGRDS. The whole CDR3 protein reads CTCSAQTGRDSDYTF. Full variable domain (remainder filled in from reference TRBV1 and TRBJ1-2): VTLLEQNPRWRLVPRGQAVNLRCILKNSQYPWMSWYQQDLQKQLQWLFTLRSPGDKEVKSLPGADYLATRVTDTELRLQVANMSQGRTLYCTCSAQTGRDSDYTFGSGTRLLVI.

This clone was counted ten times or more. Gene labels here are mouse ones. The CDR3 extends 4 residues past the end of the read, so its final part is completed from the germline J gene. This CDR3 is also generated by other DNA sequences in the sample. This chain links TRBV17 with TRBJ2-2; 11 positions agree with TRBD1. V was clipped by 1 base and J by 4 bases; unmatched bases: 2. The CDR3 has 16 residues. Germline-derived CDR1 and CDR2 are MNHDT and YYDKIL. The part of the CDR3 DNA that was read is TGTGCTAGCAGTAGAGGGGGACAGGGGGGCACCGGG. This encodes CASSRGGQGGTG. The full CDR3 sequence reads CASSRGGQGGTGQLYF.

This clone has a handful of counts. Mouse gene names apply. The CDR3 end is not reached by the read, which stops 4 residues before it; the germline J gene fills it in. This chain links TRBV19 with TRBJ2-7; 10 bases are a match to TRBD1. Looked up from germline, CDR1 is FNHDT and CDR2 is SITEND (reference sequence). The CDR3 runs 15 residues. Incomplete CDR3 DNA: TGTGCCAGCAGTATCCCGGGACAGGGGAGGAAT. Its protein product is CASSIPGQGRN. The whole CDR3 protein is CASSIPGQGRNEQYF.

This clone has just a few counts. The germline and genes are mouse ones. CDR3 bases read: TGCACCTGCAGTGCTCGGGACACGAGCTCCTAT. Translating it yields CTCSARDTSSY. The whole CDR3 protein is CTCSARDTSSYEQYF. J is TRBJ2-7 and V is TRBV1; possible D gene TRBD1, 6 bases. The read ends 4 residues shy of where the CDR3 ends; the end is completed using the germline J gene. The germline V and J ends were trimmed by 3 bases and 0 bases, with 12 bases remaining between them. Looked up from germline, CDR1 is NSQYPW and CDR2 is LRSPGD (reference sequence). CDR3 length equals 15 residues.

This clone was recorded a few times. Gene names denote mouse genes. From the germline J gene comes the end of the CDR3, since the read stops 4 residues before it. The rearrangement links TRBV13-1 to TRBJ1-1; TRBD1 aligns across 10 bases. Germline V gene sequence: CDR1 NSHNY, CDR2 SYGAGN. The junction had 2 bases not matched to a gene; V was cut back by 3 bases and J by 0 bases. CDR3 length: 15 residues. Here the CDR3 reads CASSGQGATNTEVFF. CDR3 DNA (partial): TGTGCCAGCAGTGGACAGGGGGCCACAAACACA.

As regards this clone: The germline and genes are mouse ones. The read finishes 4 residues shy of the CDR3 end, and the germline J gene is used to complete it. The chain is built from TRBV1 and TRBJ2-1, with 8 bases aligning to TRBD1. After removal of 2 bases from V and 1 base from J, the junction contained 4 bases not matched to a gene. Germline loops: CDR1 NSQYPW, CDR2 LRSPGD (reference sequence). This CDR3 has 16 residues. The sequenced part of the CDR3 DNA is TGCACCTGCAGTGCAAATACAGGGGGAAACTATGCT. Translating it yields CTCSANTGGNYA. The whole CDR3 protein reads CTCSANTGGNYAEQFF. Drawing the rest from reference TRBV1 and TRBJ2-1, the complete variable domain is VTLLEQNPRWRLVPRGQAVNLRCILKNSQYPWMSWYQQDLQKQLQWLFTLRSPGDKEVKSLPGADYLATRVTDTELRLQVANMSQGRTLYCTCSANTGGNYAEQFFGPGTRLTVL.

Points on this clone: The germline and genes are mouse ones. Read sequence stops 4 residues before the CDR3 end, and the germline J gene provides the missing end. Other DNA sequences from this sample encode an identical CDR3 as well. The chain links TRBV13-1 to TRBJ2-7, with TRBD1 matching 7 bases. This CDR3 has 14 residues. Trimming removed 0 bases from V and 3 bases from J; junction bases left unmatched: 3. CDR1 and CDR2 (germline): NSHNY, SYGAGN. The chain's CDR3 is CASSDARTGYEQYF. CDR3 bases read: TGTGCCAGCAGTGATGCTAGGACAGGCTAT.

As for this clone: Genes here carry mouse names. The read stops 4 residues short of the end of the CDR3; the missing end is completed from the germline J gene. The V call is TRBV13-2, the J call TRBJ2-3; 7 bases agree with TRBD1. Unmatched junction bases numbered 5, after V lost 7 bases and J lost 3 bases. The CDR3 extends over 13 amino acids. The germline V gene has CDR1 NNHNN and CDR2 SYGAGS (reference sequence). The CDR3 region is CASIDREAETLYF. The CDR3 DNA, read in part, is TGTGCCAGCATCGACAGGGAGGCAGAA.

In this sample, this clone turned up a few times. The gene symbols are mouse symbols. Coverage ceases 4 residues before the CDR3 finishes, and the germline J gene fills in the end. The sample holds other DNA sequences that translate to the same CDR3. The rearrangement joins TRBV13-1 to TRBJ2-4; 12 bases map to TRBD1. Germline CDR1 and CDR2: NSHNY and SYGAGN. Unmatched junction bases numbered 4, after V lost 5 bases and J lost 0 bases. This CDR3 contains 16 residues. CDR3 bases read: TGTGCCAGCAGACCGGGACAGGGGGCTAGTCAAAAC. Translated: CASRPGQGASQN. From start to end, the CDR3 is CASRPGQGASQNTLYF.

Note on this clone: Genes and germline are mouse. The sequenced fragment ends 4 residues before the CDR3 boundary, so the rest is inferred from the germline J gene. Within the sample, other DNA sequences also encode this same CDR3. The J gene is TRBJ2-2, the V gene TRBV13-1; 8 bases are shared with TRBD1. CDR3 length equals 15 residues. V gave up 5 bases and J gave up 0 bases; unmatched junction bases: 3. CDR1 and CDR2 from the germline V gene are NSHNY and SYGAGN. CDR3 sequence: CASSLQGANTGQLYF. CDR3 bases read: TGTGCCAGCAGCCTACAGGGGGCAAACACCGGG.

Notes on this clone: Any gene name here is a mouse gene name. The CDR3 extends 3 residues past the end of the read, so its final part is completed from the germline J gene. The V and J genes are TRBV19 and TRBJ1-6; D uncertain. TRBJ1-6 is filed as an ORF, its function uncertain. The CDR3 sequence is 12 residues long. Between the trimmed V and J ends, which lost 6 bases and 5 bases, there was a span of 6 bases. CDR1 is FNHDT, CDR2 SITEND, per germline (reference sequence). CDR3 amino acids: CASNHNNSPLYF. The CDR3 DNA, read in part, is TGTGCCAGCAACCACAATAATTCGCCC.

Only a few counts were recorded for this clone. The gene names here belong to mouse. The DNA ends 4 residues before the CDR3 does, and the rest of the CDR3 is filled in from the germline J gene. The rearrangement links TRBV13-2 to TRBJ2-5; 8 bases match TRBD2. The CDR3 totals 13 residues. Germline loops: CDR1 NNHNN, CDR2 SYGAGS (reference sequence). CDR3 DNA, as far as it was read: TGTGCCAGCGGTCAGACTGGGGAAGAC. It specifies CASGQTGED. The whole CDR3 protein reads CASGQTGEDTQYF.

Comment on this clone: Gene labels here are mouse ones. With the read ending 4 residues before the CDR3 end, the germline J gene is used to fill in that end. The rearrangement links TRBV29 to TRBJ1-2, with 11 bases lining up with TRBD1. The CDR3 covers 15 residues. Germline V gene data show CDR1 as MSHET and CDR2 as SYDVDS. V trimming: 4 bases; J trimming: 4 bases; junction bases outside the gene matches: 5. The part of the CDR3 DNA that was read is TGTGCTAGCAGTTCCCGGGACAGGGGGGGCTCC. This translates into CASSSRDRGGS. The full CDR3 protein is CASSSRDRGGSDYTF.

This clone was detected a few times. Mouse names are used for the genes. The read terminates 4 residues ahead of where the CDR3 ends, so the germline J gene completes it. The chain links TRBV13-3 to TRBJ2-2; 7 nucleotides match TRBD1. CDR1 is NNHDY, CDR2 SYVADS, per germline. The CDR3 has 13 residues. J gave up 2 bases and V 6 bases, and 1 base lay outside the gene matches. The CDR3 spells CASMTGNTGQLYF. Incomplete CDR3 DNA: TGTGCCAGCATGACAGGGAACACCGGG.

This clone was seen a handful of times. The gene symbols are mouse symbols. The CDR3 end lies 4 residues beyond the end of the read and is filled in from the germline J gene. The rearrangement links TRBV13-1 to TRBJ2-5, with 14 bases identical to TRBD2. CDR3 length: 17 amino acids. CDR1 is NSHNY, CDR2 SYGAGN, per germline. Trimming removed 0 bases from V and 2 bases from J; junction bases left unmatched: 2. The CDR3 DNA, read in part, is TGTGCCAGCAGTGATGCGGGACTGGGGGGGCCCCAAGAC. Encoded protein: CASSDAGLGGPQD. The complete CDR3 reads CASSDAGLGGPQDTQYF.

As for this clone: All gene names here are mouse names. The CDR3 goes on 4 residues after the read ends, and that part is filled in from the germline J gene. The chain combines TRBV17 with TRBJ2-3; 7 bases match TRBD2. The CDR3 is 14 amino acids. Per germline, CDR1 MNHDT and CDR2 YYDKIL. Incomplete CDR3 DNA: TGTGCTAGCAGTAGGGGGGGGGTTTTAGAA. Translated, it gives CASSRGGVLE. The entire CDR3 protein reads CASSRGGVLETLYF.